The entry below describes one T cell receptor beta chain. Its antigen is undetermined. Looked up from germline, CDR1 is MGHDK and CDR2 is SYGVNS. V was cut by 2 bases and J by 8 bases, with 15 bases left in between. This CDR3 has 14 amino acids. The sample originates from a study of blood T cells in healthy people across ages. Study findings and constraints: The fall in TCR beta diversity per million T cells was roughly linear with age.

A second about 7 to 11 cycle PCR used barcoded and J-beta primers. TCRdb reprocessed the 5' RACE reads via MiXCR and lists one record per CDR3 protein. This sample has 1 million or so distinct CDR3 sequences, with under 30% found just once. This same sample was also part of a study on T cells of mothers and their children. That source reports: Compared with unrelated pairs, related mother-child pairs had slightly higher, non-significant overlap.

The sequence was obtained from a girl aged 2-10 years in good health. The sample consisted of blood. This chain links TRBV25-1 with TRBJ1-1, with no clear D. The CDR3 loop is CASSEGGWLEEAFF. CDR3 DNA sequence: TGTGCCAGCAGTGAAGGAGGGTGGTTGGAAGAAGCTTTCTTT.